This T cell receptor beta chain was documented in a study of prognosis after radiotherapy for stage I lung cancer (dated by TCRdb to about 2021). With respect to the entire study: Approximately 20 stage I NSCLC patients were enrolled in Nanjing, China, between early 2018 and January 2019. Some 14 of the patients were found to have newly diagnosed primary stage I lung tumors, and about 5 were living with oligometastatic NSCLC after surgical resection of the primary tumor. All patients were regarded as medically inoperable, because of comorbidities in about twelve patients and refusal of surgery in several patients. Ages in the cohort of approximately 13 men and about six women ranged from 53 to 84 years, with a median of 74. Squamous cell carcinoma histology was identified in roughly seven patients, and adenocarcinoma histology was identified in around 13 patients. Image-guided IMRT or VMAT was used to deliver SBRT in 3 to 5 fractions at a biologically effective dose of at least 100 Gy. In every patient, SBRT was given without any concurrent therapy. Four of the 19 patients developed distant metastases after SBRT, at a median of around seven months; the other 15 showed no significant progression. This study profiled peripheral blood TCR beta repertoires from stage I NSCLC patients before and after stereotactic body radiotherapy and linked the repertoires to distant failure. The study took one blood sample before SBRT and one after SBRT from each of about 19 patients and sequenced all 38 samples.

Study-wide conclusions, independent of this receptor: Post-SBRT Shannon entropy and its change from baseline were lower in patients who developed distant metastases; baseline Shannon entropy was not associated with metastases. TRBV and TRBJ usage frequencies reportedly differed by metastasis status, in two V genes at baseline and in several V and two J genes after SBRT. After SBRT, the count of unique TCR clones dropped from a median of roughly 9,700 beforehand to approximately 7,300 afterward (Wilcoxon paired P=0.011). Limitations of the study included a small cohort and short follow-up, and the study findings need independent validation. Tumor specificity of expanded TCR clones was not determined. No adjustment for multiple comparisons was applied to any of the reported P values.

The TCR beta CDR3 region was amplified from genomic DNA by two rounds of multiplex PCR. In the first PCR round, primers specific to each TRBV and TRBJ gene were used, and the primer sequences were filed in Chinese patent CN105087789A. The second PCR round used universal primers. The Roche High Pure PCR Template Preparation Kit was used to extract genomic DNA from frozen PBMCs. Libraries were sequenced paired-end with 151 bp reads on an Illumina HiSeq 3000. The paper's data handling went like this. CutAdapt was used to discard raw reads that did not contain the multiplex PCR primer sequences. High-quality paired reads were merged into contigs with PEAR. By aligning each contig to reference sequences, MiXCR assigned the TRB V, D and J gene segments to that contig. To remove sequencing errors, CDR3 sequences were clustered according to base quality and sequence similarity. Diversity was calculated as Shannon entropy divided by the natural log of the number of productive TCR sequences. Clonality was computed as one minus the ratio of Shannon entropy to the natural log of the number of unique clonotypes. Progression-free survival cut-offs for repertoire metrics were chosen using the Youden index of ROC curves, with analyses run in R 3.5.3. TCRdb trimmed the raw reads at Q25, called clones with MiXCR and kept productive beta chains. Identical CDR3 protein sequences are pooled into one entry, listed with their most common genes and DNA. TCRdb assigned the V and J calls; the authors' analysis was not used. In this sample the table shows some 19,000 distinct CDR3 sequences, over 45% of which occur a single time. The ten top clones hold approximately 30% of the sample.

This clonotype was counted only a few times. There is no known antigen for this receptor. Relative to the germline gene, one junction end is altered; a read error may explain this. The cysteine opens and the phenylalanine closes a CDR3 of 15 amino acids. Just CDR3 DNA is preserved here, 45 bases in frame from base 1. Per the germline V gene, MDHEN is the CDR1 and SYDVKM is the CDR2. All patients had node-negative disease on CT and PET/CT, and none had a history of other malignancies or had previously received chemotherapy or radiotherapy. At each of two time points, approximately 6.6 milliliters of peripheral venous blood were collected in EDTA tubes. PBMCs were isolated by Ficoll-Paque Plus density-gradient centrifugation. Immediately after collection, samples were stored at -80 degrees C until analysis.

The sequences come from PBMCs, collected before or after stereotactic body radiation therapy (not recorded which). This TCR came from a donor aged 50 or older with non-small cell lung cancer. The rearranged segments are TRBV28 and TRBJ2-5; the central 11 bases match TRBD1. This receptor has the CDR3 CVSSSPDRGQGTQHF. The DNA sequence is given as TGTGTCAGCAGTTCCCCGGACAGGGGGCAGGGGACCCAGCACTTC.